A selection of T cell receptor beta chains follows, all from one sample in a study of blood T cell repertoires in COVID-19. The repertoire was sequenced with immunoSEQ multiplex PCR; TCRdb's copy has only in-frame clones and lacks some. The sample includes about 200,000 clones, roughly 77% of them seen just once. Specimen: peripheral blood. All receptors come from a woman aged 35 to 49 with COVID-19, enrolled during active disease. Each CDR3 is given with its conserved first and last residue. The order of the fields is V gene, J gene, clone size, D gene, CDR3 protein, CDR3 DNA. The D gene is left open where the match is weak. Where a row states a size, it is once, few, many or the class of an expanded clone; other rows omit it.

>TRBV7-3|TRBJ1-5|-|-
CASSSGVNQPQHF
TGTGCCAGCAGCTCCGGTGTCAACCAGCCCCAGCATTTT
>TRBV6-5|TRBJ1-1|-|-
CASSYGIGGTEAFF
TGTGCCAGCAGTTACGGAATAGGGGGCACTGAAGCTTTCTTT
>TRBV5-1|TRBJ2-3|-|-
CASSLPSVTDTQYF
TGCGCCAGCAGCTTGCCTAGCGTCACAGATACGCAGTATTTT
>TRBV5-6|TRBJ1-3|-|-
CASSLGWQGSGNTIYF
TGTGCCAGCAGCTTAGGGTGGCAGGGATCTGGAAACACCATATATTTT
>TRBV6-5|TRBJ2-2|-|-
CASSSQEINTGELFF
TGTGCCAGCAGTTCACAGGAGATAAACACCGGGGAGCTGTTTTTT
>TRBV5-5|TRBJ1-1|-|-
CASSLVQAFLGAFF
TGTGCCAGCAGCTTGGTCCAGGCCTTCCTGGGAGCTTTCTTT
>TRBV6-6|TRBJ2-1|once|-
CASSYRDSRCEQFF
TGTGCCAGCAGTTACCGGGACTCCCGGTGTGAGCAGTTCTTC
>TRBV3-1/TRBV3-2|TRBJ2-5|-|TRBD2
CASSPNEAGGETQYF
TGTGCCAGCAGCCCCAACGAAGCGGGAGGGGAGACCCAGTACTTC
>TRBV7-2|TRBJ1-3|-|-
CASSSLPGAANTIYF
TGTGCCAGCAGCTCCCTACCGGGAGCGGCAAACACCATATATTTT
>TRBV3-1/TRBV3-2|TRBJ2-1|-|TRBD1
CASSQLSDRVGQFF
TGTGCCAGCAGCCAATTGTCTGACAGGGTAGGGCAGTTCTTC
>TRBV7-9|TRBJ1-1|-|-
CASSPEVFRGEAFF
TGTGCCAGCAGCCCAGAGGTTTTTCGAGGGGAAGCTTTCTTT
>TRBV7-2|TRBJ1-6|-|-
CASSLWVVMGGNSPLHF
TGTGCCAGCAGCTTATGGGTCGTTATGGGCGGGAATTCACCCCTCCACTTT
>TRBV4-1|TRBJ2-2|-|-
CASSQAEAPGELFF
TGCGCCAGCAGCCAAGCAGAGGCCCCCGGGGAGCTGTTTTTT
>TRBV30|TRBJ2-3|-|TRBD2
CAWSISAGSTDTQYF
TGTGCCTGGAGTATCTCAGCGGGGAGCACAGATACGCAGTATTTT
>TRBV5-6|TRBJ1-5|-|TRBD1
CASSLRFGTGNQPQHF
TGTGCCAGCAGCTTGCGGTTCGGGACAGGGAATCAGCCCCAGCATTTT
>TRBV19|TRBJ1-5|-|-
CASSATSGQPQHF
TGTGCCAGTAGTGCCACCTCGGGGCAGCCCCAGCATTTT
>TRBV4-1|TRBJ1-1|few|-
CASSVTREGTTEAFF
TGCGCCAGCAGCGTCACCAGGGAGGGGACAACTGAAGCTTTCTTT
>TRBV7-2|TRBJ1-1|once|TRBD1
CASSLRQGAPMNTEAFF
TGTGCCAGCAGCTTACGGCAGGGGGCACCCATGAACACTGAAGCTTTCTTT
>TRBV6-2/TRBV6-3|TRBJ2-5|-|TRBD1
CASSPGQGYQETQYF
TGTGCCAGCAGCCCGGGACAGGGGTACCAAGAGACCCAGTACTTC
>TRBV18|TRBJ2-5|few|-
CASSPSLGAEETQYF
TGTGCCAGCTCACCATCATTAGGGGCGGAAGAGACCCAGTACTTC
>TRBV7-8|TRBJ1-6|-|TRBD1
CASSRGQGSSPLHF
TGTGCCAGCAGCCGTGGACAGGGGAGTTCACCCCTCCACTTT
>TRBV4-2|TRBJ2-3|-|TRBD2
CASQAAGGGDTQYF
TGTGCCAGCCAAGCGGCGGGAGGAGGGGATACGCAGTATTTT
>TRBV6-4|TRBJ2-1|-|-
CASSGLEGPYNEQFF
TGTGCCAGCAGCGGGTTGGAGGGCCCCTACAATGAGCAGTTCTTC
>TRBV6-5|TRBJ1-3|-|-
CASRSAAGNTIYF
TGTGCCAGCAGATCCGCGGCCGGAAACACCATATATTTT
>TRBV18|TRBJ1-2|-|TRBD1
CASSIQGGYSGYTF
TGTGCCAGCTCGATCCAGGGGGGCTATTCAGGCTACACCTTC